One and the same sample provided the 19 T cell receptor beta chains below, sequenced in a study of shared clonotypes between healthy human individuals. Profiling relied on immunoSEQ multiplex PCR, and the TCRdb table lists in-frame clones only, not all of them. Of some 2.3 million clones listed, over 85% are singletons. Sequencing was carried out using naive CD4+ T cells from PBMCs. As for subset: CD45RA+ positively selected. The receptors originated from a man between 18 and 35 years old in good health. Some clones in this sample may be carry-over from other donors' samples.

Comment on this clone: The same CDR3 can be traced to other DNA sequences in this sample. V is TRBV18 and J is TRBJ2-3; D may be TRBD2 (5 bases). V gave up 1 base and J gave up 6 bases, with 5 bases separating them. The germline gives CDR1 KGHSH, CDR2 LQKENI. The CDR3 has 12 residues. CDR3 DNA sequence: TGTGCCAGCTCACCACGCGGGGATACGCAGTATTTT. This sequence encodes CASSPRGDTQYF.

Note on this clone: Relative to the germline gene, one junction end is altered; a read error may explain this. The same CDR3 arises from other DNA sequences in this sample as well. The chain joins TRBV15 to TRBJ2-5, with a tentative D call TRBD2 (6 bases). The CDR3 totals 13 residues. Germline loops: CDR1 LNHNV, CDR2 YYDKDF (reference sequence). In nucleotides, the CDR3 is TGTGCCACCAGTAGAGGAGGGCGAGAGACCCAGTACTTC. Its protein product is CATSRGGRETQYF.

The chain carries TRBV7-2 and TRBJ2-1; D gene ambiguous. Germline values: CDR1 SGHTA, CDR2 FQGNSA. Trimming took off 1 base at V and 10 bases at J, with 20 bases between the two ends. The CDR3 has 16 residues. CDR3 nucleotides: TGTGCCAGCAGCTTAGTTTCGGCGGTCCAAGGTGGGGAGCAGTTCTTC. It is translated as CASSLVSAVQGGEQFF.

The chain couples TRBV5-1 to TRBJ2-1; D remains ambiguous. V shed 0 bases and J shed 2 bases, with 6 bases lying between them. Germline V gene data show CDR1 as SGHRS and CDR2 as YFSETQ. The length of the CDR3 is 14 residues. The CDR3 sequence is CASSLVGTYNEQFF. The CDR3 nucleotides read TGCGCCAGCAGCTTGGTAGGCACCTACAATGAGCAGTTCTTC.

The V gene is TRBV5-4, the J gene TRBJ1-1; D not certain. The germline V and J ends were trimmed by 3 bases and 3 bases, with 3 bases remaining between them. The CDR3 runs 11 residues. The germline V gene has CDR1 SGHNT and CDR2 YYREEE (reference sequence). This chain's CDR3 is CASSYYTEAFF. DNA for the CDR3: TGTGCCAGCAGCTATTACACTGAAGCTTTCTTT.

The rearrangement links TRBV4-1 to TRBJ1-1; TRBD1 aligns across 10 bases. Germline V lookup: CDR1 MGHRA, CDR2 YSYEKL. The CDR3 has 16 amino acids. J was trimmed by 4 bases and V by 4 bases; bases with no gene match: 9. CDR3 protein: CASSPGRDRGFTEAFF. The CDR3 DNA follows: TGCGCCAGCAGCCCTGGCCGGGACAGGGGTTTCACTGAAGCTTTCTTT.

CDR3 nucleotide sequence: TGTGCCAGCAGTTTTCTACTAGCGGAAGGGGCCAAAAACATTCAGTACTTC. Translating gives CASSFLLAEGAKNIQYF. The rearrangement links TRBV28 to TRBJ2-4, with 8 nucleotides matching TRBD2. The CDR3 has 17 residues. CDR1 and CDR2 from the germline V gene are MDHEN and SYDVKM. After removal of 3 bases from V and 1 base from J, the junction contained 8 bases not matched to a gene. The whole variable domain, remainder taken from reference TRBV28 and TRBJ2-4, is DVKVTQSSRYLVKRTGEKVFLECVQDMDHENMFWYRQDPGLGLRLIYFSYDVKMKEKGDIPEGYSVSREKKERFSLILESASTNQTSMYLCASSFLLAEGAKNIQYFGAGTRLSVL.

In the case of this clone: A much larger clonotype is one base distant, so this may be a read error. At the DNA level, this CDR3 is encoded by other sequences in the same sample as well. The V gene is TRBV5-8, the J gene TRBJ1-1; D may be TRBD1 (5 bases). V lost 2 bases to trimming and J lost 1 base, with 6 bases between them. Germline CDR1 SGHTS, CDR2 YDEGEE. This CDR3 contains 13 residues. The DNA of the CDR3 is TGTGCCAGCAGCTTTGACAGGAACACTGAAGCTTTCTTT. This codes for CASSFDRNTEAFF.

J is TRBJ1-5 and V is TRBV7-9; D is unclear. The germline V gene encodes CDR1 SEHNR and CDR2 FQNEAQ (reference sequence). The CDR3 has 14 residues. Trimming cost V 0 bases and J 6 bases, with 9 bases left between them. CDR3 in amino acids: CASSLAAHGQPQHF. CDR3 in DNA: TGTGCCAGCAGCTTAGCGGCCCATGGTCAGCCCCAGCATTTT.

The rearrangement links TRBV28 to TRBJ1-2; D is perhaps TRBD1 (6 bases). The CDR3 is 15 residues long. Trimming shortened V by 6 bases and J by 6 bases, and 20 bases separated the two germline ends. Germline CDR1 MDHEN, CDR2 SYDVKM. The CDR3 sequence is CASSTKGQGRHGYTF. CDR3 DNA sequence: TGTGCCAGCAGCACCAAGGGGCAGGGGCGCCATGGCTACACCTTC.

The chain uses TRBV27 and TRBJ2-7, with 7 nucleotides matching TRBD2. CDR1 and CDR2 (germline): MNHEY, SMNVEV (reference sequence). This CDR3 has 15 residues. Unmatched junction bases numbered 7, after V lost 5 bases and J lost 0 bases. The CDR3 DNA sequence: TGTGCCAGCAGTCTAAGTAGCGGGCCCTCCTACGAGCAGTACTTC. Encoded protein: CASSLSSGPSYEQYF.

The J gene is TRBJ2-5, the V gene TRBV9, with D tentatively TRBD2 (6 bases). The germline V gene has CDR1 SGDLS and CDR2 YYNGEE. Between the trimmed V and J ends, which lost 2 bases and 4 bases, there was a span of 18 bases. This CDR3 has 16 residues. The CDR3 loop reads CASSVDGRVGVETQYF. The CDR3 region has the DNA TGTGCCAGCAGCGTTGACGGGAGAGTCGGTGTAGAGACCCAGTACTTC.

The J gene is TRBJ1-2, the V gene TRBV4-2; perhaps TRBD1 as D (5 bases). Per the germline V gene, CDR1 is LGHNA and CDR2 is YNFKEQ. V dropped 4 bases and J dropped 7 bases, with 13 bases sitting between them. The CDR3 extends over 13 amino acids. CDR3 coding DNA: TGTGCCAGCAGCCGACTAACGGGACCTGGCTACACCTTC. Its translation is CASSRLTGPGYTF.

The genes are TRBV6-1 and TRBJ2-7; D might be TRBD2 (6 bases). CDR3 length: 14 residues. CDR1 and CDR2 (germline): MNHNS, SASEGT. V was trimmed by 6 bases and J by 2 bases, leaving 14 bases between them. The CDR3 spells CASRGAGSTYEQYF. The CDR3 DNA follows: TGTGCCAGCAGGGGAGCGGGTTCCACCTACGAGCAGTACTTC.

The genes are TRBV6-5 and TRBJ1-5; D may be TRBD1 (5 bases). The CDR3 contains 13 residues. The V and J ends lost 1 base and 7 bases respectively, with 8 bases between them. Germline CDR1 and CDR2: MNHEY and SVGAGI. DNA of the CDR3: TGTGCCAGCAGTTACTTAGGGGAGCAGCCCCAGCATTTT. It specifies CASSYLGEQPQHF.

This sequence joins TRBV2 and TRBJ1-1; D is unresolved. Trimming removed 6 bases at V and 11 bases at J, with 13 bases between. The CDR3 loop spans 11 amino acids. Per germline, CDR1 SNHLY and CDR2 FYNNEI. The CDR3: CASRWAHGAFF. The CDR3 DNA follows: TGTGCCAGCAGATGGGCACACGGGGCTTTCTTT.

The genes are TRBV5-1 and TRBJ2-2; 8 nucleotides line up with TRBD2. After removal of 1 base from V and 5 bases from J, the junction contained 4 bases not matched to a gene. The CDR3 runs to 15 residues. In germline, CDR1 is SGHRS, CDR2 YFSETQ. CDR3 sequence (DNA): TGCGCCAGCAGCTTGTCGACGGGAGGGACCGGGGAGCTGTTTTTT. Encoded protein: CASSLSTGGTGELFF.

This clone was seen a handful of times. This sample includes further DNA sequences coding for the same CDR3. CDR3 nucleotide sequence: TGTGCCAGTAGCCCCCGGGGCGCTGAAGCTTTCTTT. As protein: CASSPRGAEAFF. J is TRBJ1-1 and V is TRBV19; TRBD1 might be the D (5 bases). CDR3 length: 12 amino acids. The V gene lost 6 bases and the J gene lost 6 bases, with 11 bases spanning the gap. Germline V gives CDR1 LNHDA, CDR2 SQIVND (reference sequence). The entire variable domain, with the rest obtained from reference TRBV19 and TRBJ1-1, is as follows: DGGITQSPKYLFRKEGQNVTLSCEQNLNHDAMYWYRQDPGQGLRLIYYSQIVNDFQKGDIAEGYSVSREKKESFPLTVTSAQKNPTAFYLCASSPRGAEAFFGQGTRLTVV.

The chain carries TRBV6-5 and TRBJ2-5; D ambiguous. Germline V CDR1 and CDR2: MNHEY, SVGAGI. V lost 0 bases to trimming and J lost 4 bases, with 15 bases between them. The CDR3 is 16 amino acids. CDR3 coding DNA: TGTGCCAGCAGTTACTCCCTGACACAAACCGGAGAGACCCAGTACTTC. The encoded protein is CASSYSLTQTGETQYF.